Below are 30 T cell receptor beta chains sequenced from a single sample in a study of blood T cell repertoires in COVID-19. The table came from immunoSEQ multiplex PCR; TCRdb's copy has only in-frame clones and leaves some out. Of 75,000 to 95,000 clones in the sample, about four fifths were seen once. The sequencing sample was made of peripheral blood. These receptors came from a woman in her thirties or forties with active or convalescent COVID-19.

The table lists this clone with many counts. The V gene is TRBV5-1, the J gene TRBJ2-1; 7 bases fit TRBD1. The V and J ends lost 0 bases and 3 bases, in that order; junction bases with no gene match: 0. CDR3 length equals 14 residues. CDR1 and CDR2 from the germline V gene are SGHRS and YFSETQ. This CDR3 reads CASSLGDSYNEQFF. The CDR3 DNA reads TGCGCCAGCAGCTTGGGGGACAGCTACAATGAGCAGTTCTTC. The full variable domain, rest sourced from reference TRBV5-1 and TRBJ2-1, is KAGVTQTPRYLIKTRGQQVTLSCSPISGHRSVSWYQQTPGQGLQFLFEYFSETQRNKGNFPGRFSGRQFSNSRSEMNVSTLELGDSALYLCASSLGDSYNEQFFGPGTRLTVL.

The chain employs TRBV18 and TRBJ1-6; TRBD1 aligns across 7 bases. The CDR3 consists of 16 residues. The trim removed 3 bases at V and 7 bases at J, leaving 9 bases unmatched. Germline V lookup: CDR1 KGHSH, CDR2 LQKENI. CDR3 sequence: CASSPGQGVGNSPLHF. The CDR3 nucleotides are TGTGCCAGCTCACCTGGCCAGGGGGTTGGAAATTCACCCCTCCACTTT. Based on the CDR3 plus reference TRBV18 and TRBJ1-6, the full variable domain is NAGVMQNPRHLVRRRGQEARLRCSPMKGHSHVYWYRQLPEEGLKFMVYLQKENIIDESGMPKERFSAEFPKEGPSILRIQQVVRGDSAAYFCASSPGQGVGNSPLHFGNGTRLTVT.

This clone has more than one count but fewer than ten. V usage is TRBV7-6 and J usage is TRBJ2-7, with D perhaps matching TRBD1 (5 bases). Germline CDR1 and CDR2: SGHVS and FNYEAQ. CDR3 length: 15 residues. Trimming took off 3 bases at V and 0 bases at J, with 12 bases between the two ends. This CDR3 is CASSFAGPYSYEQYF. DNA of the CDR3: TGTGCCAGCAGCTTCGCAGGGCCTTACTCCTACGAGCAGTACTTC.

This clone has just one count. The chain employs TRBV27 and TRBJ2-7; 9 nucleotides line up with TRBD1. The CDR3 is 15 amino acids. Germline V CDR1 and CDR2: MNHEY, SMNVEV (reference sequence). The V gene end was trimmed by 3 bases and the J gene end by 5 bases; junction bases not matched to a gene: 8. In DNA, the CDR3 is TGTGCCAGCAGTTTGCCGGGACAGGGTATCGACGAGCAGTACTTC. Translation: CASSLPGQGIDEQYF.

The CDR3 spells CASSMVIAGDTGELFF. The DNA for the CDR3 is TGTGCCAGTAGTATGGTAATAGCGGGGGATACCGGGGAGCTGTTTTTT. The chain couples TRBV19 to TRBJ2-2; 9 nucleotides align to TRBD2. There are 16 residues in the CDR3. The trim removed 3 bases at V and 5 bases at J, leaving 7 bases unmatched. Germline V gives CDR1 LNHDA, CDR2 SQIVND (reference sequence).

CDR3 in DNA: TGTGCCAGCAGCCAAGACGCAGCGGGGGTCTCCTACAATGAGCAGTTCTTC. It codes for CASSQDAAGVSYNEQFF. J is TRBJ2-1 and V is TRBV4-2; 8 bases align to TRBD2. CDR1 LGHNA and CDR2 YNFKEQ come from the germline V gene. This CDR3 is 17 amino acids long. The V and J ends lost 0 bases and 0 bases, in that order; junction bases with no gene match: 4.

The chain uses TRBV6-6 and TRBJ2-7; weak D call: TRBD2 (5 bases). CDR1 and CDR2 from the germline V gene are MNHNY and SVGAGI (reference sequence). The germline V and J ends were trimmed by 7 bases and 4 bases, with 23 bases remaining between them. CDR3 length: 16 amino acids. CDR3 coding DNA: TGTGCCAGCATGGGTTGGAGGCTGAGCAGGATGTACGAGCAGTACTTC. Amino acids: CASMGWRLSRMYEQYF.

This clone was seen only a few times. The chain employs TRBV29-1 and TRBJ1-2; TRBD1 aligns across 8 bases. CDR3 size: 14 residues. Germline trimming cut 7 bases from V and 3 bases from J; bases unmatched to any gene: 10. Germline-derived CDR1 and CDR2 are SQVTM and ANQGSEA. Here the CDR3 reads CSADRGVQDYGYTF. DNA for the CDR3: TGCAGCGCTGACAGGGGTGTACAGGACTATGGCTACACCTTC. The full variable domain, with the rest looked up from reference TRBV29-1 and TRBJ1-2, is SAVISQKPSRDICQRGTSLTIQCQVDSQVTMMFWYRQQPGQSLTLIATANQGSEATYESGFVIDKFPISRPNLTFSTLTVSNMSPEDSSIYLCSADRGVQDYGYTFGSGTRLTVV.

The count of this clone is one. V gene TRBV10-3 combines with J gene TRBJ2-7; TRBD1 agrees at 7 bases. The V gene end was trimmed by 6 bases and the J gene end by 0 bases; junction bases not matched to a gene: 5. The CDR3 totals 14 residues. The germline V gene encodes CDR1 ENHRY and CDR2 SYGVKD. CDR3 in amino acids: CAIRPGTASYEQYF. Here the CDR3 DNA reads TGTGCCATCAGACCCGGGACAGCCTCCTACGAGCAGTACTTC.

This sequence joins TRBV5-6 and TRBJ2-7; TRBD1 might be the D (6 bases). CDR1 is SGHDT, CDR2 YYEEEE, per germline. The CDR3 runs to 17 residues. Trimming took 0 bases from V and 0 from J, leaving 16 bases between them. The CDR3 DNA sequence: TGTGCCAGCAGCTTGGGACCTACAGGGTCCTCCTCCTACGAGCAGTACTTC. As protein: CASSLGPTGSSSYEQYF.

The chain has TRBV25-1 and TRBJ2-2; 10 positions agree with TRBD2. The CDR3 runs to 17 residues. J gave up 2 bases and V 5 bases, and 8 bases lay outside the gene matches. Germline CDR1 MGHDK, CDR2 SYGVNS. DNA of the CDR3: TGTGCCAGCAGTCTAGCGGGAGACACCCAAAACACCGGGGAGCTGTTTTTT. Amino acid sequence: CASSLAGDTQNTGELFF.

This clone was observed a few times. V usage is TRBV2 and J usage is TRBJ1-4, with D uncertain. CDR1 and CDR2 from the germline V gene are SNHLY and FYNNEI. The CDR3 spans 12 residues. The V and J ends lost 6 bases and 8 bases respectively, with 10 bases between them. In nucleotides, the CDR3 is TGTGCCAGCAGCGGGGTCGGAGAAAAACTGTTTTTT. It codes for CASSGVGEKLFF.

The CDR3 DNA follows: TGTGCCAGCAGCTTACTAGCGGGGGCTAAAGAGACCCAGTACTTC. Translated, it gives CASSLLAGAKETQYF. This chain joins TRBV5-6 and TRBJ2-5; 11 bases match TRBD2. V lost 2 bases and J lost 3; bases outside the gene matches: 3. CDR3 size: 15 residues. From germline, CDR1 is SGHDT and CDR2 YYEEEE.

This clone was found once. This rearrangement joins TRBV7-3 to TRBJ2-2; 12 nucleotides agree with TRBD2. CDR1 SGHTA and CDR2 FQGTGA come from the germline V gene. The CDR3 length is 14 residues. V lost 7 bases and J lost 7; bases outside the gene matches: 4. The CDR3 loop is CASTRLAGVGELFF. As DNA, the CDR3 is TGTGCCAGCACCCGACTAGCGGGAGTCGGGGAGCTGTTTTTT.

The chain is built from TRBV10-3 and TRBJ2-7, with a weak D call TRBD2 (6 bases). The germline V and J ends were trimmed by 10 bases and 3 bases, with 25 bases remaining between them. This CDR3 has 16 amino acids. Germline V lookup: CDR1 ENHRY, CDR2 SYGVKD. The CDR3 is CATAGGGRTIGYEQYF. The CDR3 nucleotides are TGTGCCACCGCAGGAGGCGGCAGGACTATCGGCTACGAGCAGTACTTC.

V is TRBV4-3 and J is TRBJ2-5; TRBD1 aligns across 7 bases. The germline CDR1 and CDR2 sequences are LGHNA and YSLEER. The CDR3 length is 16 residues. V gave up 6 bases and J gave up 4 bases; unmatched junction bases: 14. CDR3 coding DNA: TGCGCCAGCAGACACCTGTGGCAGGGGGAAGGAGAGACCCAGTACTTC. It yields the protein CASRHLWQGEGETQYF.

The chain recombines TRBV4-1 with TRBJ2-5; 11 nucleotides line up with TRBD2. The J segment lost 5 bases and the V segment lost 1 base, leaving 6 bases of the junction unmatched. The CDR3 is made up of 16 amino acids. Looked up from germline, CDR1 is MGHRA and CDR2 is YSYEKL. This CDR3 is CASSQGGTSGGETQYF. The DNA of the CDR3 is TGCGCCAGCAGCCAAGGAGGGACTAGCGGCGGGGAGACCCAGTACTTC.

The chain has TRBV13 and TRBJ2-2; TRBD2 aligns across 10 bases. Per germline, CDR1 PRHDT and CDR2 FYEKMQ (reference sequence). V gave up 0 bases and J gave up 6 bases; unmatched junction bases: 7. CDR3 length: 17 residues. CDR3 in DNA: TGTGCCAGCAGCTTAGGCTGGGCTAGCGGGAGAGCCGGGGAGCTGTTTTTT. Translation: CASSLGWASGRAGELFF.

V gene TRBV4-3 combines with J gene TRBJ2-7; D is undetermined. The V gene lost 0 bases and the J gene lost 11 bases, with 14 bases spanning the gap. This CDR3 has 13 residues. Looked up from germline, CDR1 is LGHNA and CDR2 is YSLEER. The CDR3: CASSQDLQANKYF. The CDR3 nucleotides are TGCGCCAGCAGCCAAGATCTTCAGGCAAACAAGTACTTC.

V usage is TRBV27 and J usage is TRBJ1-5; 12 positions match TRBD1. V was pared by 8 bases and J by 0 bases, with 11 bases of the junction left unmatched. The CDR3 consists of 18 residues. Germline CDR1 MNHEY, CDR2 SMNVEV (reference sequence). The CDR3 protein is CASAKGQGAGFSNQPQHF. The CDR3 bases are TGTGCCAGCGCAAAGGGACAGGGGGCAGGATTTAGCAATCAGCCCCAGCATTTT.

The J gene is TRBJ1-2, the V gene TRBV4-1; 8 nucleotides line up with TRBD1. V lost 0 bases and J lost 4; bases outside the gene matches: 1. The CDR3 contains 14 residues. Germline-derived CDR1 and CDR2 are MGHRA and YSYEKL. CDR3 nucleotides: TGCGCCAGCAGCCAAGAGGGACAGGTCTATGGCTACACCTTC. Its translation is CASSQEGQVYGYTF.

This chain uses TRBV10-3 with TRBJ2-1, with 7 bases that match TRBD1. CDR1 is ENHRY, CDR2 SYGVKD, per germline. CDR3 length: 13 residues. V gave up 6 bases and J gave up 8 bases; unmatched junction bases: 7. The CDR3 nucleotides read TGTGCCATCAGCCAACTTACAGGGGATGAGCAGTTCTTC. As protein: CAISQLTGDEQFF.

The V gene is TRBV28, the J gene TRBJ1-5; 7 positions agree with TRBD1. CDR1 is MDHEN and CDR2 is SYDVKM in the germline V gene. V shed 7 bases, J shed 6 bases, and the junction held 6 bases outside the gene matches. The CDR3 covers 13 residues. The CDR3 coding sequence is TGTGCCAGCAAACCAGGGGGTGGTCAGCCCCAGCATTTT. Translating gives CASKPGGGQPQHF. Full variable domain (outside the CDR3, taken from reference TRBV28 and TRBJ1-5): DVKVTQSSRYLVKRTGEKVFLECVQDMDHENMFWYRQDPGLGLRLIYFSYDVKMKEKGDIPEGYSVSREKKERFSLILESASTNQTSMYLCASKPGGGQPQHFGDGTRLSIL.

The V gene is TRBV28, the J gene TRBJ1-1, with 9 bases lining up with TRBD1. The V and J ends lost 6 bases and 5 bases, in that order; junction bases with no gene match: 16. Germline-derived CDR1 and CDR2 are MDHEN and SYDVKM. The length of the CDR3 is 17 residues. CDR3 residues: CASRRDRGVGVVTEAFF. The CDR3 DNA is TGTGCCAGCAGGAGAGACAGGGGGGTCGGGGTTGTTACTGAAGCTTTCTTT.

This clone has a single count. The chain employs TRBV6-5 and TRBJ2-7; TRBD1 is a possible D gene (8 bases). The CDR3 contains 13 residues. V lost 6 bases and J 7 bases, leaving 16 bases between the germline ends. The germline CDR1 and CDR2 sequences are MNHEY and SVGAGI. The DNA for the CDR3 is TGTGCCAGCAGACAACAGGGGGGGTTGGAGCAGTACTTC. Translation: CASRQQGGLEQYF.

The chain uses TRBV4-3 and TRBJ1-2; D gene ambiguous. The germline gives CDR1 LGHNA, CDR2 YSLEER. The CDR3 length is 16 residues. V was shortened by 0 bases and J by 1 base, with 12 bases between the two germline ends. CDR3 nucleotides: TGCGCCAGCAGCCAAGATATGCAGGTTTTTAACTATGGCTACACCTTC. It encodes CASSQDMQVFNYGYTF.

This chain links TRBV18 with TRBJ2-5, with 9 nucleotides matching TRBD1. V lost 3 bases, J lost 4 bases, and 6 bases stayed unmatched. The CDR3 is 15 amino acids. Germline assignment: CDR1 KGHSH and CDR2 LQKENI. CDR3 bases: TGTGCCAGCTCACCGCAAACAGGGGGCACAGAGACCCAGTACTTC. Its translation is CASSPQTGGTETQYF.

The chain joins TRBV2 to TRBJ2-7; D gene uncertain. The CDR3 consists of 16 residues. In germline, CDR1 is SNHLY, CDR2 FYNNEI. V dropped 2 bases and J dropped 0 bases, with 14 bases sitting between them. Here the CDR3 reads CASSESSRLSSYEQYF. The CDR3, as DNA: TGTGCCAGCAGTGAATCGAGCAGGTTAAGCTCCTACGAGCAGTACTTC. The full variable domain, in which reference TRBV2 and TRBJ2-7 provide the parts outside the CDR3, is EPEVTQTPSHQVTQMGQEVILRCVPISNHLYFYWYRQILGQKVEFLVSFYNNEISEKSEIFDDQFSVERPDGSNFTLKIRSTKLEDSAMYFCASSESSRLSSYEQYFGPGTRLTVT.

This clone was detected once. This chain joins TRBV28 and TRBJ2-1; tentatively, D is TRBD1 (5 bases). Germline CDR1 and CDR2: MDHEN and SYDVKM. The V end was cut by 4 bases, the J end by 10 bases, with 5 bases between. The CDR3 contains 10 residues. Here the CDR3 DNA reads TGTGCCAGCAGTTCAGGGGAGCAGTTCTTC. Translated, it gives CASSSGEQFF.

This chain uses TRBV19 with TRBJ2-3; the match to TRBD2 covers 10 bases. CDR3 size: 16 residues. V trimming: 4 bases; J trimming: 4 bases; junction bases outside the gene matches: 8. Germline assignment: CDR1 LNHDA and CDR2 SQIVND (reference sequence). CDR3: CASSREAGGHPDTQYF. The CDR3 coding sequence is TGTGCCAGTAGTAGAGAAGCGGGGGGGCACCCAGATACGCAGTATTTT.